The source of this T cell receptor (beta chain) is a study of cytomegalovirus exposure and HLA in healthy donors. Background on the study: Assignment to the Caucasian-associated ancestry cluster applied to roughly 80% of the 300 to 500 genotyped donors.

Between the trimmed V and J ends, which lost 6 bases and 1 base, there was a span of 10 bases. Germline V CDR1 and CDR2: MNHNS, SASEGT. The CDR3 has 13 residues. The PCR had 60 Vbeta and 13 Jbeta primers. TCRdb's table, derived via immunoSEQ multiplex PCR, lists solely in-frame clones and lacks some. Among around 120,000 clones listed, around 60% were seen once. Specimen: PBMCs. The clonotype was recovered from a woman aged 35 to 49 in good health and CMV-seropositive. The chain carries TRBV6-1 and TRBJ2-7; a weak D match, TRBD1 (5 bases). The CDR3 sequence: CASSPTVSYEQYF. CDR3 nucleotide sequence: TGTGCCAGCAGCCCGACAGTTTCCTACGAGCAGTACTTC.